The entry below gives a single T cell receptor (beta chain) sequence along with its context. No antigen is known for it. No base-level quality is on record; no much larger clone is a single base apart. The CDR3 regions of human TCRbeta chains were analyzed by immunosequencing. The authors' pipeline ran thus. Repertoire TCRs were checked for matches against a reference library of SARS-CoV-2-specific TCRs that had been generated using the MIRA antigen-specificity platform. Breadth was defined as the fraction of unique TCRs that were SARS-CoV-2-associated, and depth was defined as the fraction of total T cells that were SARS-CoV-2-associated. Using the MIRA data, each spike-specific TCR was assigned both to the spike region to which the TCR was reactive and to a CD4 or CD8 class. Log10-transformed breadth and depth values were compared by one-way ANOVA with Sidak's multiple comparisons tests. Held by TCRdb, this immuneACCESS table contains in-frame sequences only and omits some clones. Under half of the omission traces to an unresolved V gene where checked; the cause of the rest is unknown. V, J and clone size derive from that table, while D and trimming were established from the DNA sequence. This sample comprises 25,000 to 30,000 clones, approximately 88% of them detected only once. The ten most abundant clones make up over 1% of the sample.

Interpreted using the paper, the time point label stands for: baseline before first vaccination. Samples from vaccinated people were obtained from the UK trials COV001 and COV002, which included a single-blind randomized controlled phase 2/3 trial of AZD1222 (ChAdOx1 nCoV-19) in healthy adults. Trial participant PBMC samples were collected at day 0 and day 28 after the second dose for TCRbeta chain sequencing. The germline V gene provides CDR1 MDHEN and CDR2 SYDVKM. V was cut back by 7 bases and J by 0 bases, leaving a gap of 16 bases between them. Taken from cysteine to phenylalanine, the CDR3 has 15 residues. The only DNA kept is the CDR3, 45 bases in frame from the first base. The sample comes from a study of T cell responses to AZD1222 COVID-19 vaccine (dated by TCRdb to about 2021). Regarding the research as a whole: AZD1222 recipients with second doses at about 4 weeks or about 12 weeks were pooled, because spike-specific TCR depth and breadth did not differ between schedules. A total of approximately 230 trial participants underwent TCR sequencing, of whom some 210 received two doses of AZD1222 and around 25 received two doses of the MenACWY control vaccine. Trial participants were enrolled by age into subgroups of 18-55, 56-69 and 70-plus years, and 148, 28 and 57 TCR-sequenced participants, respectively, were included in these subgroups. General conclusions and limits of the study: CD4 TCRs associated with the vaccine covered the entire spike protein, and the dominant responses were in regions 160-218 and 743-854. A significant rise in spike-specific TCR breadth and depth was observed after two AZD1222 doses relative to day 0 and relative to MenACWY recipients. Because no day 14 peak-response samples were available, the repertoires could be characterized only after the peak T cell response. Nearly half of unique spike-specific TCRs reportedly recognized epitopes outside regions mutated in the B.1.351 and B.1.1.7 variants. The 56-69-year group was small, and its depth increase did not reach significance, likely because of low power. Conclusions about previously exposed vaccinees are limited, since just a handful of AZD1222 recipients were seropositive for SARS-CoV-2 at baseline. Participants were mostly white British and included more females than males, and it was suggested by the authors that clonal diversity may have been underestimated.

The chain is made from TRBV28 and TRBJ2-7, with a weak D call of TRBD1 (6 bases match). The sequence derives from an adult in good health. The specimen comprised peripheral blood, sampled on day 0 of AZD1222 vaccination. The CDR3 reads CASIGSGQFSYEQYF. Here is the DNA: TGTGCCAGCATTGGGAGCGGACAGTTCTCCTACGAGCAGTACTTC.